The 28 T cell receptor beta chains below all came from one sample that was sequenced in a study of CD8 T cells in ankylosing spondylitis. MiXCR was run by TCRdb on the 5' RACE reads, yielding one entry per CDR3 protein. The profile shows approximately 250,000 distinct CDR3 sequences, more than 25% of them singletons. The specimen was blood, either unsorted or a sorted T cell fraction (not recorded which). All receptors derive from a male donor with ankylosing spondylitis or in good health (not recorded which).

This clonotype appeared a few times. The chain has TRBV5-1 and TRBJ1-5, with unresolved D. Germline-derived CDR1 and CDR2 are SGHRS and YFSETQ. This CDR3 spans 14 amino acids. Trimming stripped 0 bases from V and 4 bases from J, with 8 bases between. The CDR3 region is CASSLEGPNQPQHF. CDR3 sequence (DNA): TGCGCCAGCAGCTTGGAGGGCCCAAATCAGCCCCAGCATTTT. Using reference TRBV5-1 and TRBJ1-5 for the parts outside the CDR3, the full variable domain is KAGVTQTPRYLIKTRGQQVTLSCSPISGHRSVSWYQQTPGQGLQFLFEYFSETQRNKGNFPGRFSGRQFSNSRSEMNVSTLELGDSALYLCASSLEGPNQPQHFGDGTRLSIL.

This clonotype came up a few times. The gene calls are TRBV10-3 and TRBJ2-7; D is ambiguous. V lost 5 bases and J 0 bases, leaving 8 bases between the germline ends. This CDR3 has 13 residues. The germline V gene encodes CDR1 ENHRY and CDR2 SYGVKD. The CDR3 nucleotides are TGTGCCATCAGTCTACAGCCCTCCTACGAGCAGTACTTC. Its translation is CAISLQPSYEQYF.

This clonotype showed up just once. The CDR3: CASSPLTGSTDTQYF. In DNA, the CDR3 is TGTGCCAGCAGCCCTCTAACCGGAAGCACAGATACGCAGTATTTT. V usage is TRBV5-6 and J usage is TRBJ2-3; D is unclear. Germline-derived CDR1 and CDR2 are SGHDT and YYEEEE. This CDR3 region has 15 residues. Trimming cost V 4 bases and J 0 bases, with 12 bases left between them.

This clonotype has only one observation. V and J are TRBV4-2 and TRBJ2-3; 8 bases align to TRBD2. This CDR3 is 17 amino acids long. Losses at the gene ends were 0 bases for V and 5 bases for J; bases not matched to a gene: 10. The germline gives CDR1 LGHNA, CDR2 YNFKEQ. The CDR3 here is CASSQDFYGGDGDTQYF. Here the CDR3 DNA reads TGTGCCAGCAGCCAAGACTTTTACGGGGGGGATGGAGATACGCAGTATTTT.

This clonotype was picked up a small number of times. V is TRBV20-1 and J is TRBJ2-7; D perhaps matches TRBD1 (5 bases). Trimming took off 3 bases at V and 2 bases at J, with 8 bases between the two ends. Germline-derived CDR1 and CDR2 are DFQATT and SNEGSKA (reference sequence). CDR3 length: 12 amino acids. The chain's CDR3 is CSASRGTYEQYF. The CDR3 DNA reads TGCAGTGCTAGTAGGGGTACCTACGAGCAGTACTTC.

V gene TRBV12-3 or TRBV12-4 combines with J gene TRBJ2-1; D call uncertain. The CDR3 loop spans 13 amino acids. V lost 7 bases and J lost 5, with 12 bases in between. The chain's CDR3 is CASTFLINNEQFF. The CDR3 bases are TGTGCCAGCACCTTCCTCATTAACAATGAGCAGTTCTTC.

This clonotype was seen once. The CDR3 sequence: CASTTGIGSDTQYF. CDR3 sequence (DNA): TGTGCCAGCACCACCGGGATAGGTTCAGATACGCAGTATTTT. The V gene is TRBV3-1, the J gene TRBJ2-3; the D gene is possibly TRBD2 (5 bases). Looked up from germline, CDR1 is LGHDT and CDR2 is YNNKEL (reference sequence). This CDR3 region has 14 residues. Between the trimmed V and J ends, which lost 7 bases and 4 bases, there was a span of 15 bases.

The chain employs TRBV5-1 and TRBJ2-7; D call uncertain. The CDR3 spans 13 residues. V was shortened by 1 base and J by 4 bases, with 9 bases between the two germline ends. From germline, CDR1 is SGHRS and CDR2 YFSETQ. The CDR3 DNA reads as TGCGCCAGCAGCTTGTACCCCGGGTACGAGCAGTACTTC. It is translated as CASSLYPGYEQYF.

J is TRBJ1-4 and V is TRBV11-2; D unclear. Deletions cut 2 bases from V and 8 bases from J, with 15 bases between. The CDR3 length is 15 residues. Looked up from germline, CDR1 is SGHAT and CDR2 is FQNNGV. CDR3 coding DNA: TGTGCCAGCAGCTTATCAGGAAATGGCGGGGAAAAACTGTTTTTT. Amino acids: CASSLSGNGGEKLFF. Supplemented by reference TRBV11-2 and TRBJ1-4, the full variable domain reads EAGVAQSPRYKIIEKRQSVAFWCNPISGHATLYWYQQILGQGPKLLIQFQNNGVVDDSQLPKDRFSAERLKGVDSTLKIQPAKLEDSAVYLCASSLSGNGGEKLFFGSGTQLSVL.

V and J are TRBV6-5 and TRBJ2-5, with D uncertain. V was trimmed by 2 bases and J by 5 bases, leaving 9 bases between them. Germline CDR1 is MNHEY and CDR2 is SVGAGI. This CDR3 is built from 13 residues. The CDR3 coding sequence is TGTGCCAGCAGTTACAGCCTGGGGGAGACCCAGTACTTC. This translates into CASSYSLGETQYF.

There are a few counts of this clonotype. The V and J genes are TRBV20-1 and TRBJ1-5; 9 positions agree with TRBD1. Germline CDR1 is DFQATT and CDR2 is SNEGSKA (reference sequence). The CDR3 length is 14 residues. The V segment lost 3 bases and the J segment 1 base; nucleotides outside the gene matches: 1. CDR3 amino acids: CSARGTGSNQPQHF. CDR3 in DNA: TGCAGTGCTAGGGGGACAGGGAGCAATCAGCCCCAGCATTTT.

There are a few counts of this clonotype. The genes are TRBV7-6 and TRBJ2-3, with a tentative D call TRBD2 (6 bases). The CDR3 has 16 amino acids. V lost 5 bases to trimming and J lost 0 bases, with 15 bases between them. Germline CDR1 SGHVS, CDR2 FNYEAQ. The CDR3 DNA reads as TGTGCCAGCAGCCCCCTCGGCGGGGTTAGCACAGATACGCAGTATTTT. Its translation: CASSPLGGVSTDTQYF. The full variable domain, in which reference TRBV7-6 and TRBJ2-3 provide the parts outside the CDR3, is GAGVSQSPRYKVTKRGQDVALRCDPISGHVSLYWYRQALGQGPEFLTYFNYEAQQDKSGLPNDRFSAERPEGSISTLTIQRTEQRDSAMYRCASSPLGGVSTDTQYFGPGTRLTVL.

The rearrangement links TRBV5-5 to TRBJ1-1; no reliable D call. The germline CDR1 and CDR2 sequences are SGHKS and YYEKEE (reference sequence). This CDR3 has 13 amino acids. Trimming pared 0 bases from V and 4 bases from J, leaving 7 bases between. The DNA of the CDR3 is TGTGCCAGCAGCTTGGAGTGGGGCACTGAAGCTTTCTTT. Its protein product is CASSLEWGTEAFF.

The V and J genes are TRBV6-4 and TRBJ2-6; 12 bases align to TRBD2. This CDR3 is 17 amino acids long. Trimming cost V 6 bases and J 1 base; bases outside gene matches: 4. Germline assignment: CDR1 MRHNA and CDR2 SNTAGT. CDR3 in amino acids: CASSAGTSGSGANVLTF. CDR3 nucleotides: TGTGCCAGCAGCGCCGGGACTAGCGGGTCTGGGGCCAACGTCCTGACTTTC.

This chain connects TRBV9 to TRBJ2-7; either TRBD1 or TRBD2 may supply D (5 bases each). Germline V CDR1 and CDR2: SGDLS, YYNGEE. The V and J ends lost 3 bases and 2 bases respectively, with 12 bases between them. The CDR3 runs to 14 residues. The CDR3: CASSGSRGPYEQYF. Here the CDR3 DNA reads TGTGCCAGCAGCGGTAGCCGGGGACCCTACGAGCAGTACTTC.

The rearrangement joins TRBV15 to TRBJ2-7; 7 bases fit TRBD2. After removal of 0 bases from V and 5 bases from J, the junction contained 4 bases not matched to a gene. Germline V gene sequence: CDR1 LNHNV, CDR2 YYDKDF (reference sequence). The CDR3 has 14 amino acids. The CDR3 sequence is CATSRDRRGDEQYF. The CDR3 bases are TGTGCCACCAGCAGAGATCGACGGGGGGACGAGCAGTACTTC.

This clonotype was observed a few times. The V and J genes are TRBV10-2 and TRBJ1-1; the D gene is possibly TRBD1 (5 bases). Trimming took off 6 bases at V and 1 base at J, with 18 bases between the two ends. The CDR3 loop spans 16 amino acids. The germline V gene has CDR1 WSHSY and CDR2 SAAADI. Written as DNA, the CDR3 is TGCGCCAGCAGGGGGGGTGTAGGGCATAAGAACACTGAAGCTTTCTTT. Its translation is CASRGGVGHKNTEAFF.

This clonotype was counted a few times. The CDR3 reads CASSSMGRTGDNEQFF. The DNA for the CDR3 is TGTGCCAGCAGCTCAATGGGCCGGACAGGGGACAATGAGCAGTTCTTC. The chain couples TRBV7-3 to TRBJ2-1, with 9 bases lining up with TRBD1. Unmatched junction bases numbered 9, after V lost 4 bases and J lost 5 bases. There are 16 residues in the CDR3. The germline V gene encodes CDR1 SGHTA and CDR2 FQGTGA.

This clonotype was observed many times. The V call is TRBV6-2 or TRBV6-3, the J call TRBJ1-6, with D perhaps TRBD1 (5 bases). From germline, CDR1 is MNHEY and CDR2 SVGEGT. The CDR3 is 15 residues long. V lost 7 bases and J 10 bases, leaving 20 bases between the germline ends. CDR3 residues: CASTNTGGEGSPLHF. The CDR3 bases are TGTGCCAGCACCAACACGGGGGGAGAGGGATCACCCCTCCACTTT.

J is TRBJ1-1 and V is TRBV12-3 or TRBV12-4; D remains ambiguous. CDR3 size: 12 residues. V was trimmed by 5 bases and J by 1 base, leaving 5 bases between them. CDR3 DNA: TGTGCCAGCAGTCACAGGAACACTGAAGCTTTCTTT. Its protein is CASSHRNTEAFF.

This clonotype came up a few times. The gene calls are TRBV7-3 and TRBJ2-3; D may be TRBD1 or TRBD2 (6 bases each). Trimming pared 6 bases from V and 6 bases from J, leaving 13 bases between. Germline V gene data show CDR1 as SGHTA and CDR2 as FQGTGA. The CDR3 has 13 residues. Here the CDR3 reads CASSKTGRDTQYF. The CDR3 nucleotides read TGTGCCAGCAGTAAAACAGGGAGGGATACGCAGTATTTT.

The gene calls are TRBV29-1 and TRBJ1-2; 12 bases align to TRBD1. The CDR3 spans 16 residues. Trimming took 3 bases from V and 4 from J; bases not matched to a gene: 9. Germline CDR1 SQVTM, CDR2 ANQGSEA. The CDR3: CSVESGQGARGYGYTF. Written as DNA, the CDR3 is TGCAGCGTTGAGTCGGGACAGGGGGCGCGGGGCTATGGCTACACCTTC.

The CDR3 sequence: CSASLRGSIESEQYF. CDR3 sequence (DNA): TGCAGTGCTAGTCTACGGGGGAGCATTGAGAGCGAGCAGTACTTC. The chain is built from TRBV20-1 and TRBJ2-7, with a possible D match to TRBD2 (6 bases). The CDR3 has 15 amino acids. Germline V gene data show CDR1 as DFQATT and CDR2 as SNEGSKA (reference sequence). V gave up 3 bases and J gave up 6 bases, with 21 bases separating them.

This clonotype was counted a few times. The chain combines TRBV20-1 with TRBJ1-6; 8 bases are a match to TRBD1. Per the germline V gene, CDR1 is DFQATT and CDR2 is SNEGSKA (reference sequence). The CDR3 runs 14 residues. V lost 4 bases and J lost 9; bases outside the gene matches: 8. This chain's CDR3 is CSATTDREFSPLHF. The CDR3, as DNA: TGCAGTGCTACCACGGACAGGGAGTTTTCACCCCTCCACTTT.

As DNA, the CDR3 is TGTGCCAGCAGCCAGGGCAGGGGGTCAACCGGGGAGCTGTTTTTT. The encoded protein is CASSQGRGSTGELFF. The chain joins TRBV4-2 to TRBJ2-2; 7 bases align to TRBD1. The CDR3 length is 15 residues. The V gene's germline CDR1 is LGHNA and CDR2 YNFKEQ. The V gene end was trimmed by 3 bases and the J gene end by 5 bases; junction bases not matched to a gene: 6.

This clonotype was observed a few times. This chain joins TRBV12-3 or TRBV12-4 and TRBJ1-2; 10 bases match TRBD1. V lost 3 bases and J lost 8; bases outside the gene matches: 9. The CDR3 has 15 amino acids. CDR3 nucleotide sequence: TGTGCCAGCAGTTTTACGACAGGGGGCCTGAACGGCTACACCTTC. Amino acid sequence: CASSFTTGGLNGYTF.

The V call is TRBV20-1, the J call TRBJ2-3; 13 positions agree with TRBD2. This CDR3 is built from 15 residues. Looked up from germline, CDR1 is DFQATT and CDR2 is SNEGSKA (reference sequence). Trimming removed 0 bases from V and 3 bases from J; junction bases left unmatched: 0. In nucleotides, the CDR3 is TGCAGTGCTAGAGAACTAGCGGGGGGGACAGATACGCAGTATTTT. It is translated as CSARELAGGTDTQYF.

This clonotype was observed a handful of times. V usage is TRBV20-1 and J usage is TRBJ2-5; D perhaps matches TRBD1 (6 bases). CDR1 and CDR2 (germline): DFQATT, SNEGSKA (reference sequence). The CDR3 consists of 15 residues. V was shortened by 3 bases and J by 2 bases, with 16 bases between the two germline ends. The CDR3 region is CSASEGHLKQETQYF. The CDR3 nucleotides read TGCAGTGCTAGTGAGGGACACTTGAAACAAGAGACCCAGTACTTC.